One sample yielded the 11 T cell receptor beta chains listed below, sequenced in a study of T-cell memory formation after mild COVID-19 (dated by TCRdb to about 2021). The receptor library was made with 5' RACE. Sequencing relied on an Illumina NovaSeq 6000. TCRdb reprocessed the public reads (quality trimming at Q25 with fastp, clone calling with MiXCR) and kept in-frame beta chains. One record per CDR3 amino acid sequence lists the most common genes and DNA. For this sample the table gives about 350,000 distinct CDR3 sequences, of which about 13% were detected only once. Around a fifth of the sample belongs to the ten largest clones. Sample: PBMCs or a T cell subset sorted from them (not recorded which). The source of these receptors is a man between 18 and 29 years old who had mild COVID-19 (a few samples of this study predate the infection). The sample titles of this study are shuffled in the database, so cell type and time point are left out; the donor was told from shared clones.

The rearrangement uses TRBV27 and TRBJ2-1; TRBD2 matches 8 bases. CDR1 and CDR2 from the germline V gene are MNHEY and SMNVEV (reference sequence). This CDR3 is built from 17 residues. Germline trimming cut 0 bases from V and 1 base from J; bases unmatched to any gene: 5. CDR3 loop: CASSLSNRGGSYNEQFF. The CDR3 DNA follows: TGTGCCAGCAGTTTATCCAACCGGGGGGGGTCCTACAATGAGCAGTTCTTC.

This clonotype has just a few counts. The chain joins TRBV4-1 to TRBJ2-1, with 12 bases fitting TRBD2. This CDR3 has 15 amino acids. Germline lookup yields CDR1 MGHRA and CDR2 YSYEKL. The junction had 5 bases not matched to a gene; V was cut back by 4 bases and J by 7 bases. CDR3 coding DNA: TGCGCCAGCAGCCGACCTAGCGGGGGGGCAAATGAGCAGTTCTTC. It codes for CASSRPSGGANEQFF.

This clonotype was recorded many times. The genes are TRBV25-1 and TRBJ1-5, with D maybe TRBD1 (5 bases). V was clipped by 2 bases and J by 2 bases, with 7 bases between them. CDR1 and CDR2 from the germline V gene are MGHDK and SYGVNS. This CDR3 region has 14 residues. CDR3 region: CASSEGRGNQPQHF. CDR3 coding DNA: TGTGCCAGCAGTGAAGGCAGGGGCAATCAGCCCCAGCATTTT.

V is TRBV5-1 and J is TRBJ2-2; 7 bases align to TRBD1. The CDR3 covers 14 residues. Germline V lookup: CDR1 SGHRS, CDR2 YFSETQ. Germline trimming cut 5 bases from V and 4 bases from J; bases unmatched to any gene: 5. CDR3 nucleotide sequence: TGCGCCAGCAGTTTTACAGGGGTCACCGGGGAGCTGTTTTTT. It encodes CASSFTGVTGELFF.

The sample holds a few counts of this clonotype. The rearrangement links TRBV7-9 to TRBJ2-5; 7 positions match TRBD1. The germline CDR1 and CDR2 sequences are SEHNR and FQNEAQ (reference sequence). CDR3 length: 15 residues. Unmatched junction bases numbered 6, after V lost 2 bases and J lost 3 bases. The CDR3 coding sequence is TGTGCCAGCAGCTTAAGGGGGCTCCGAAAAGAGACCCAGTACTTC. Translating gives CASSLRGLRKETQYF.

V and J are TRBV7-9 and TRBJ1-3; maybe TRBD1 (5 bases). V gave up 7 bases and J gave up 0 bases, with 13 bases separating them. CDR1 is SEHNR and CDR2 is FQNEAQ in the germline V gene (reference sequence). This CDR3 comprises 15 residues. The CDR3: CASIDPDSSGNTIYF. As DNA, the CDR3 is TGTGCCAGCATCGACCCCGACAGCTCTGGAAACACCATATATTTT.

The chain carries TRBV2 and TRBJ2-3; TRBD1 agrees at 9 bases. The CDR3 runs to 14 residues. Per germline, CDR1 SNHLY and CDR2 FYNNEI. Unmatched junction bases numbered 3, after V lost 5 bases and J lost 3 bases. For the CDR3, the DNA is TGTGCCAGCAGTTCTGACAGGGGGACAGATACGCAGTATTTT. Protein: CASSSDRGTDTQYF.

This clonotype was counted a few times. As DNA, the CDR3 is TGTGCCAGCAGCCCACGACAGGGGCATCAGCCCCAGCATTTT. Translation gives CASSPRQGHQPQHF. V usage is TRBV3-1 and J usage is TRBJ1-5; 8 bases are a match to TRBD1. The germline CDR1 and CDR2 sequences are LGHDT and YNNKEL (reference sequence). The junction had 4 bases not matched to a gene; V was cut back by 4 bases and J by 5 bases. The CDR3 covers 14 residues.

The J gene is TRBJ2-7, the V gene TRBV11-2; TRBD1 aligns across 8 bases. CDR1 and CDR2 (germline): SGHAT, FQNNGV. The CDR3 is made up of 12 amino acids. V was clipped by 4 bases and J by 7 bases; unmatched bases: 3. For the CDR3, the DNA is TGTGCCAGCAGCTCGACAGGGGAAGAGCAGTACGTC. Translation: CASSSTGEEQYV.

This clonotype was detected ten times or more. The chain has TRBV7-9 and TRBJ1-2; unclear D gene. Deletions cut 8 bases from V and 5 bases from J, with 15 bases between. This CDR3 spans 13 amino acids. CDR1 SEHNR and CDR2 FQNEAQ come from the germline V gene (reference sequence). CDR3 sequence reads: CASHSRATYGYTF. CDR3 bases: TGTGCCAGCCACTCGAGGGCGACTTATGGCTACACCTTC.

This clonotype was counted at least ten times. V and J are TRBV7-3 and TRBJ2-5, with 7 bases identical to TRBD2. CDR3 length: 15 amino acids. V was clipped by 3 bases and J by 5 bases; unmatched bases: 9. CDR1 and CDR2 from the germline V gene are SGHTA and FQGTGA. The CDR3 loop is CASSLDGTTSETQYF. CDR3 DNA sequence: TGTGCCAGCAGCTTGGACGGGACTACGTCGGAGACCCAGTACTTC.